A selection of T cell receptor beta chains follows, all from one sample in a study of cytomegalovirus exposure and HLA in healthy donors. Clones were read by immunoSEQ multiplex PCR, and TCRdb kept only the in-frame ones, dropping some. This sample has about 130,000 clones, with approximately 62% found just once. The material sequenced was PBMCs. The receptor source for this set is a human donor in good health. The CDR3 runs from the conserved cysteine through the conserved F or W. The D gene is left open where the match is weak. Some rows have no size entry. The others give once, few or many, or a class for an expanded clone.

>few|TRBD2|TRBJ2-3|TRBV14
TGTGCCAGCAGCCAATCCAGCGGGAGTTGGGCAGATACGCAGTATTTT
CASSQSSGSWADTQYF
>-|TRBD2|TRBJ2-1|TRBV7-9
TGTGCCAGCAGCCAGATGGGACTAGCGGATGAGCAGTTCTTC
CASSQMGLADEQFF
>-|TRBD1|TRBJ2-3|TRBV19
TGTGCCAGTAGTATCTACGGACAGGTTACAGATACGCAGTATTTT
CASSIYGQVTDTQYF
>-|TRBD1|TRBJ1-2|TRBV28
TGTGCCAGCAGTTTCATAGACAGGGGCCATGGCTACACCTTC
CASSFIDRGHGYTF
>-|TRBD2|TRBJ2-5|TRBV28
TGTGCCAGCAGTTTGGGAGGGAGGATGCAAGAGACCCAGTACTTC
CASSLGGRMQETQYF
>-|TRBD2|TRBJ2-3|TRBV2
TGTGCCAGCGACGAACGTAGCGGGAGATGGAATACGCAGTATTTT
CASDERSGRWNTQYF
>-|TRBD1|TRBJ2-1|TRBV9
TGTGCCAGCAGCGTAGCGGGACAGGGCTACAATGAGCAGTTCTTC
CASSVAGQGYNEQFF
>-|TRBD2|TRBJ2-1|TRBV28
TGTGCCAGCAGTCCACCCCGGACTAGCGGGAGACCTTACAATGAGCAGTTCTTC
CASSPPRTSGRPYNEQFF
>-|-|TRBJ2-7|TRBV12-5
TGTGCTAGTGGTTTGCTGGGACTCCCCCGTTTTGTCTACGAGCAGTACTTC
CASGLLGLPRFVYEQYF
>few|-|TRBJ2-2|TRBV11-2
TGTGCCAGCAGCTCTCACGGGGAGACTATCACCGGGGAGCTGTTTTTT
CASSSHGETITGELFF
>-|-|TRBJ1-1|TRBV6-5
TGTGCCAGCGCTACTATGAACACTGAAGCTTTCTTT
CASATMNTEAFF
>few|-|TRBJ2-4|TRBV18
TGTGCCAGCTCCCCACAGAGACTAGCCAAAAACATTCAGTACTTC
CASSPQRLAKNIQYF
>-|-|TRBJ1-6|TRBV7-9
TGTGCCAGCAGCCCGTGGGAGGGTAATTCACCCCTCCACTTT
CASSPWEGNSPLHF
>-|-|TRBJ2-7|TRBV7-9
TGTGCCAGCAGACCTACAGGGTCCTCCTACGAGCAGTACTTC
CASRPTGSSYEQYF
>few|TRBD2|TRBJ2-7|TRBV5-1
TGCGCCAGCAGACCACTAGCGGGTAGGAGCTCCTACGAGCAGTACTTC
CASRPLAGRSSYEQYF
>once|-|TRBJ2-7|TRBV6-1
TGTGCCAGCATGGAGGAGACGAGGTCATACGAGCAGTACTTC
CASMEETRSYEQYF
>-|-|TRBJ2-7|TRBV11-2
TGTGCCAGCAGCTTAGCAGGGTTCCGTGGCGAGCAGTACTTC
CASSLAGFRGEQYF
>-|-|TRBJ2-7|TRBV27
TGTGCCAGCAGCCCTGGGAGTACCTCCTACGAGCAGTACTTC
CASSPGSTSYEQYF
>-|-|TRBJ2-3|TRBV4-1
TGCGCCAGCAGCCAGAGGGCTGGGGAAAGCACAGATACGCAGTATTTT
CASSQRAGESTDTQYF
>-|TRBD1|TRBJ2-7|TRBV29-1
TGCAGCGTCGCTCAGGGGACGACAGGGGGCTCCGAGCAGTACTTC
CSVAQGTTGGSEQYF
>-|TRBD1|TRBJ1-2|TRBV18
TGTGCCAGCTCACCAGACAGGGATGGCTACACCTTC
CASSPDRDGYTF
>few|-|TRBJ1-3|TRBV5-1
TGCGCCAGCAGCTTGTCGGGGGTGGAAGGAAACACCATATATTTT
CASSLSGVEGNTIYF
>-|TRBD1|TRBJ2-1|TRBV18
TGTGCCAGCTCACCACGGGGACAGGCCTCCTACAATGAGCAGTTCTTC
CASSPRGQASYNEQFF
>few|TRBD2|TRBJ2-5|TRBV18
TGTGCCAGCTCACCAATACCTAGCGGGAAGGAGACCCAGTACTTC
CASSPIPSGKETQYF
>-|-|TRBJ2-1|TRBV9
TGTGCCAGCAGCCTTCAGGGGAGCAACTACAATGAGCAGTTCTTC
CASSLQGSNYNEQFF
>-|TRBD2|TRBJ2-4|TRBV18
TGTGCCAGCTCACAACGGGAGGGTAAAAACATTCAGTACTTC
CASSQREGKNIQYF
>-|-|TRBJ1-6|TRBV28
TGTGCCAGCAGCTTCACGACACCGGATAATTCACCCCTCCACTTT
CASSFTTPDNSPLHF
>-|-|TRBJ2-7|TRBV18
TGTGCCAGCTCACTCGACTTGTTCGAGCAGTACTTC
CASSLDLFEQYF
>-|TRBD1|TRBJ1-5|TRBV28
TGTGCCAGCAGTTTCCCCCCGACAGGGTATAGCAATCAGCCCCAGCATTTT
CASSFPPTGYSNQPQHF
>-|-|TRBJ2-7|TRBV9
TGTGCCAGCAGCGTAGGCGGTAGCGAGAGATACGAGCAGTACTTC
CASSVGGSERYEQYF
>-|-|TRBJ1-4|TRBV6-1
TGTGCCAGCAGTGAAATCCCCACAGGGCCTAATGAAAAACTGTTTTTT
CASSEIPTGPNEKLFF
>-|TRBD2|TRBJ2-5|TRBV10-3
TGTGCCATCAGTAGCGGGAGTGGAGGAGAGACCCAGTACTTC
CAISSGSGGETQYF
>-|-|TRBJ1-2|TRBV11-2
TGTGCCAGCAGCCAGGGAAATGGCTACACCTTC
CASSQGNGYTF
>-|TRBD2|TRBJ2-3|TRBV7-9
TGTGCCAGCAGTCCTAGCGGGAGCATCACAGATACGCAGTATTTT
CASSPSGSITDTQYF
>once|-|TRBJ1-1|TRBV2
TGTGCCAGCAGTGTCAACACTGGGGCCACTGAAGCTTTCTTT
CASSVNTGATEAFF
>-|-|TRBJ2-7|TRBV19
TGTGCCAGTAGCGCTAGCAGTTCCTACGAGCAGTACTTC
CASSASSSYEQYF
>-|TRBD2|TRBJ2-7|TRBV28
TGTGCCAGCAGTTTAGCCGGGACTAGCGACTCCTACGAGCAGTACTTC
CASSLAGTSDSYEQYF
>-|TRBD2|TRBJ2-3|TRBV9
TGTGCCAGCAGCGAGGGGGGACTAGCGTGGAGCACAGATACGCAGTATTTT
CASSEGGLAWSTDTQYF
>-|-|TRBJ2-7|TRBV12-5
TGTGCTAGTGGTTCCCCGGGGGTTTCGCGGGAGCAGTACTTC
CASGSPGVSREQYF
>-|-|TRBJ2-2|TRBV9
TGTGCCAGCAGCGTTTCCTGGTCTAGCGCTACGAACACCGGGGAGCTGTTTTTT
CASSVSWSSATNTGELFF
>-|TRBD1|TRBJ2-7|TRBV7-3
TGTGCCAGCAGCACCCGGACAGGGGGTTTGAACGAGCAGTACTTC
CASSTRTGGLNEQYF
>-|-|TRBJ2-1|TRBV27
TGTGCCAGCAGTTTATCGGGGGGTCAGGGTGTCTTC
CASSLSGGQGVF
>-|-|TRBJ1-1|TRBV9
TGTGCCAGCAGCGTAGCCTCAGGACAAGATAACACTGAAGCTTTCTTT
CASSVASGQDNTEAFF
>once|TRBD1|TRBJ2-1|TRBV29-1
TGCAGCGTTGAAGGGACAGGGGGCAATTCCTACAATGAGCAGTTCTTC
CSVEGTGGNSYNEQFF
>-|-|TRBJ1-5|TRBV11-2
TGTGCCAGCAGCTTAGGGGGCAGCAAGCCCCAGCATTTT
CASSLGGSKPQHF
>-|-|TRBJ2-3|TRBV19
TGTGCCAGTAGCCCACAGGGGGGGACAGATACGCAGTATTTT
CASSPQGGTDTQYF
>few|-|TRBJ1-5|TRBV6-1
TGTGCCAGCAGTGATGGGGGGGGTCAGCCCCAGCATTTT
CASSDGGGQPQHF
>few|TRBD1|TRBJ1-2|TRBV27
TGTGCCAGCAGAAGCATGGACAGGGACTATGGCTACACCTTC
CASRSMDRDYGYTF
>once|-|TRBJ2-3|TRBV2
TGTGCCAGCAGTGATCCCGCGGGAAATACAGATACGCAGTATTTT
CASSDPAGNTDTQYF
>few|-|TRBJ1-1|TRBV5-1
TGCGCCAGCAGCGCCGGGGGGGGCAGGGCGGGCACTGAAGCTTTCTTT
CASSAGGGRAGTEAFF
>-|TRBD1|TRBJ2-2|TRBV6-5
TGTGCCAGCAGGTCTCAGGGGGCCGGGGCCGGGGAGCTGTTTTTT
CASRSQGAGAGELFF
>-|TRBD2|TRBJ2-1|TRBV28
TGTGCCAGCAGTCCACCCCCGACTAGCGGGAGGGTGAATGAGCAGTTCTTC
CASSPPPTSGRVNEQFF
>few|-|TRBJ2-7|TRBV2
TGTGCCAGCAGTCCCCCCCGGTTAGTTTCCTACGAGCAGTACTTC
CASSPPRLVSYEQYF
>-|-|TRBJ1-6|TRBV6-6
TGTGCCAGCAGCCAAGACAGAAATTCACCCCTCCACTTT
CASSQDRNSPLHF